This T cell receptor (beta chain) was documented in a study of blood T cell repertoires in COVID-19. Study summary: Samples came from the United States, Italy and Spain, spanning acute and convalescent COVID-19.

This clone was found once. The table came from immunoSEQ multiplex PCR; TCRdb's copy has only in-frame clones and leaves some out. The table lists some 300,000 clones, roughly 89% of them singletons. This receptor was taken from a woman between 40 and 55 years old with COVID-19, enrolled during active disease. The sequencing sample was made of peripheral blood.

CDR3 sequence reads: CASSFRTSGGTDTQYF. The CDR3, as DNA: TGTGCCAGTAGTTTTCGGACTAGCGGGGGCACAGATACGCAGTATTTT. The V and J genes are TRBV19 and TRBJ2-3; 12 bases fit TRBD2. Germline V CDR1 and CDR2: LNHDA, SQIVND (reference sequence). The CDR3 loop spans 16 amino acids. V lost 5 bases, J lost 1 base, and 4 bases stayed unmatched.